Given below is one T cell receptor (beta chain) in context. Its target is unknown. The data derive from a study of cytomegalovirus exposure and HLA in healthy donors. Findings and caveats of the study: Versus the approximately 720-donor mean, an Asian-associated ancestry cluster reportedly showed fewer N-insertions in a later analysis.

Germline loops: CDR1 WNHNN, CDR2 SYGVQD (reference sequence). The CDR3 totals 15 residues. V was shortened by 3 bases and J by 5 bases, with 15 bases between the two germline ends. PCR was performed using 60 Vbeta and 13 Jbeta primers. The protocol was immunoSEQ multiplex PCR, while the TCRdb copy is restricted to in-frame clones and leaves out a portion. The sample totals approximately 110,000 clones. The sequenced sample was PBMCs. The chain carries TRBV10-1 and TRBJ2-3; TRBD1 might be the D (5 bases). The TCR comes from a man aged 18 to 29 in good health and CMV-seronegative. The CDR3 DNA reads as TGCGCCAGCAGTGAAAGGGCCCTCGACAGAGATACGCAGTATTTT. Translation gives CASSERALDRDTQYF.